These 4 T cell receptor beta chains were all obtained from the same sample, sequenced in a study of blood T cell repertoires in COVID-19. Generated by immunoSEQ multiplex PCR, the TCRdb table keeps only in-frame clones and is missing some. The sample carries about 130,000 clones, over 80% recorded once. The sequenced sample was peripheral blood. These receptors were taken from a man aged 55 to 69 with acute or convalescent COVID-19.

The chain joins TRBV27 to TRBJ1-5; D is ambiguous. Trimming shortened V by 4 bases and J by 3 bases, and 16 bases separated the two germline ends. This CDR3 has 16 amino acids. Germline CDR1 reads MNHEY; CDR2 reads SMNVEV (reference sequence). The CDR3 DNA is TGTGCCAGCAGTTCCGCGTCGATACTGTTCAATCAGCCCCAGCATTTT. It encodes CASSSASILFNQPQHF.

The chain uses TRBV7-3 and TRBJ2-7; 9 bases align to TRBD2. CDR1 and CDR2 from the germline V gene are SGHTA and FQGTGA. The CDR3 loop spans 15 amino acids. V dropped 5 bases and J dropped 3; count of bases not matched to a gene: 8. The CDR3 protein is CASSPRLAGVYEQYF. The DNA of the CDR3 is TGTGCCAGCAGCCCCAGGTTAGCGGGAGTCTACGAGCAGTACTTC.

The chain joins TRBV6-1 to TRBJ2-3, with TRBD2 matching 12 bases. Germline V gene data show CDR1 as MNHNS and CDR2 as SASEGT. The CDR3 runs 15 residues. V was clipped by 3 bases and J by 3 bases; unmatched bases: 1. This CDR3 reads CASSEGTSGTDTQYF. The CDR3, as DNA: TGTGCCAGCAGTGAGGGGACTAGCGGGACAGATACGCAGTATTTT.

The chain combines TRBV7-2 with TRBJ1-1, with D maybe TRBD1 (6 bases). CDR3 length equals 14 residues. With 5 bases removed from V and 10 bases from J, the gap between germline ends came to 20 bases. Germline values: CDR1 SGHTA, CDR2 FQGNSA. The CDR3 protein is CASSPGWGRGSAFF. The DNA for the CDR3 is TGTGCCAGCAGCCCCGGGTGGGGGAGGGGGTCAGCTTTCTTT. Complete variable domain (other parts from reference TRBV7-2 and TRBJ1-1): GAGVSQSPSNKVTEKGKDVELRCDPISGHTALYWYRQSLGQGLEFLIYFQGNSAPDKSGLPSDRFSAERTGGSVSTLTIQRTQQEDSAVYLCASSPGWGRGSAFFGQGTRLTVV.